This T cell receptor beta chain derives from a study of T cells in Graves' hyperthyroidism and ophthalmopathy. Regions amplified from RNA transcripts were the TCR beta CDR3 regions. HTBI primers were employed in a first-round RT-PCR of the TCR CDR3. MiXCR, run by TCRdb on the multiplex PCR reads, gives a single entry per CDR3 protein. The sample holds approximately 350,000 distinct CDR3 sequences, around 15% seen once. Trimming pared 4 bases from V and 2 bases from J, leaving 12 bases between. The V gene's germline CDR1 is SGHDN and CDR2 FVKESK. There are 14 residues in the CDR3. Patients were excluded for uncontrolled infection, other autoimmune disease, pregnancy or lactation.

The chain recombines TRBV14 with TRBJ2-7; TRBD1 or TRBD2 may be the D gene (5 bases each). This TCR derives from an older woman with Graves' ophthalmopathy. Sequencing was performed on blood. The DNA for the CDR3 is TGTGCCAGCAGCCCGGGACGGCCGGCCTACGAGCAGTACTTC. It is translated as CASSPGRPAYEQYF.